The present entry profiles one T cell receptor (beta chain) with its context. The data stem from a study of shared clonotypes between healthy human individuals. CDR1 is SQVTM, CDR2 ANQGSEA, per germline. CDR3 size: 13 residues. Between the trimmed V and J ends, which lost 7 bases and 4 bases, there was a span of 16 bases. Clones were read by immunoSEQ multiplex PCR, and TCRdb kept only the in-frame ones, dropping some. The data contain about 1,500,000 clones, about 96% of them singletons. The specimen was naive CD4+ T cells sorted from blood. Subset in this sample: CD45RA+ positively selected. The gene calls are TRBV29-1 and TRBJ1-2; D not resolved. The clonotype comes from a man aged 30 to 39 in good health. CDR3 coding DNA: TGCAGCGGCCAGACAAGTTGGGGCTATGGCTACACCTTC. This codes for CSGQTSWGYGYTF. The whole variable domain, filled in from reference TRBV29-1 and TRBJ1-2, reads SAVISQKPSRDICQRGTSLTIQCQVDSQVTMMFWYRQQPGQSLTLIATANQGSEATYESGFVIDKFPISRPNLTFSTLTVSNMSPEDSSIYLCSGQTSWGYGYTFGSGTRLTVV.